The clone carrying this TCR beta chain was recorded only once. Trimming cost V 5 bases and J 10 bases, with 17 bases left between them. The CDR3 extends over 13 amino acids. Germline V gene lookup returns CDR1 SGHTA and CDR2 FQGTGA. This specimen comes from a study of blood T cell repertoires in COVID-19. Study information: The United States, Italy and Spain supplied acute and convalescent COVID-19 samples. From T cells, B-cell-depleted T cells, or PBMCs came the material, which was cDNA or gDNA.

Authors' data handling: Reference gene primers were amplified, and this amplification served to estimate nucleated cell counts. Using immunoSEQ multiplex PCR, the repertoire was profiled, and TCRdb retains in-frame clones only, with some absent. Clone size and V and J calls were adopted from that table, with D and trimming inferred from the DNA. Of 140,000 or so clones in the sample, around 85% were seen once. The sequenced sample was peripheral blood. The V gene is TRBV7-3, the J gene TRBJ1-1, with D perhaps TRBD1 (6 bases). This TCR was recovered from a woman over 75 with acute or convalescent COVID-19. The CDR3 bases are TGTGCCAGCAGCGTCCAAGGGGGGGAACCAGCTTTCTTT. Its protein product is CASSVQGGEPAFF.